The 20 T cell receptor beta chains in this list originate from one sample, sequenced in a study of blood T cell repertoires in COVID-19. Profiling relied on immunoSEQ multiplex PCR, and the TCRdb table lists in-frame clones only, not all of them. The sample holds about 75,000 clones, roughly 88% seen once. The specimen was peripheral blood. The receptors here all came from a human donor in a cohort sampled during active COVID-19.

The chain uses TRBV5-1 and TRBJ1-4; a weak D match, TRBD1 (6 bases). The CDR3 spans 15 residues. V was cut by 5 bases and J by 7 bases, with 18 bases left in between. Germline V CDR1 and CDR2: SGHRS, YFSETQ. The CDR3 coding sequence is TGCGCCAGCAGGGGCCAGGGGCAGGGGTCTGAAAAACTGTTTTTT. As protein: CASRGQGQGSEKLFF.

The chain combines TRBV28 with TRBJ1-5, with 7 bases identical to TRBD1. CDR1 MDHEN and CDR2 SYDVKM come from the germline V gene. Germline trimming cut 5 bases from V and 1 base from J; bases unmatched to any gene: 5. The CDR3 is made up of 15 amino acids. CDR3 DNA: TGTGCCAGCAGTGGCCTACAGGGGAGCAATCAGCCCCAGCATTTT. As protein: CASSGLQGSNQPQHF. Supplemented by reference TRBV28 and TRBJ1-5, the full variable domain reads DVKVTQSSRYLVKRTGEKVFLECVQDMDHENMFWYRQDPGLGLRLIYFSYDVKMKEKGDIPEGYSVSREKKERFSLILESASTNQTSMYLCASSGLQGSNQPQHFGDGTRLSIL.

The chain uses TRBV30 and TRBJ2-7; 8 positions match TRBD1. Trimming at V came to 0 bases and at J to 5 bases, leaving 3 bases not matched to a gene. The germline gives CDR1 GTSNPN, CDR2 SVGIG (reference sequence). The CDR3 spans 13 residues. The CDR3 DNA reads as TGTGCCTGGAGTGTGGACAGGGCCCACGAGCAGTACTTC. Translated: CAWSVDRAHEQYF.

The rearrangement joins TRBV5-1 to TRBJ1-1, with D possibly matching TRBD1 (6 bases). This CDR3 spans 13 amino acids. V was cut by 5 bases and J by 1 base, with 9 bases left in between. Per the germline V gene, CDR1 is SGHRS and CDR2 is YFSETQ. The CDR3 DNA reads as TGCGCCAGCAGGGCGACAGGGAACACTGAAGCTTTCTTT. It codes for CASRATGNTEAFF.

The V and J genes are TRBV19 and TRBJ2-7, with 9 bases lining up with TRBD1. Germline V CDR1 and CDR2: LNHDA, SQIVND (reference sequence). V was pared by 5 bases and J by 4 bases, with 12 bases of the junction left unmatched. The CDR3 is 16 amino acids. CDR3: CASSLRRDRAFYEQYF. The CDR3 DNA follows: TGTGCCAGTAGTCTCCGACGGGACAGGGCCTTTTACGAGCAGTACTTC.

The chain joins TRBV5-1 to TRBJ2-3, with TRBD1 as a possible D gene (6 bases). CDR1 is SGHRS, CDR2 YFSETQ, per germline. Trimming cost V 2 bases and J 5 bases, with 15 bases left between them. This CDR3 contains 15 residues. The CDR3 coding sequence is TGCGCCAGCAGCTTTCAGGGGCCTAAGATAGATACGCAGTATTTT. Translating it yields CASSFQGPKIDTQYF. Variable domain in full (rest from reference TRBV5-1 and TRBJ2-3): KAGVTQTPRYLIKTRGQQVTLSCSPISGHRSVSWYQQTPGQGLQFLFEYFSETQRNKGNFPGRFSGRQFSNSRSEMNVSTLELGDSALYLCASSFQGPKIDTQYFGPGTRLTVL.

This clone has only one observation. CDR3 residues: CASSPRRELNTGELFF. In DNA form, the CDR3 reads TGTGCCAGCTCACCAAGGCGGGAGCTGAACACCGGGGAGCTGTTTTTT. J is TRBJ2-2 and V is TRBV18; 7 bases line up with TRBD2. Trimming removed 2 bases from V and 1 base from J; junction bases left unmatched: 4. Germline assignment: CDR1 KGHSH and CDR2 LQKENI. This CDR3 contains 16 residues.

This chain links TRBV28 with TRBJ1-6, with 11 positions matching TRBD1. The V segment lost 7 bases and the J segment 6 bases; nucleotides outside the gene matches: 8. CDR3 size: 16 residues. Looked up from germline, CDR1 is MDHEN and CDR2 is SYDVKM. The CDR3 sequence: CASTIQDRGLNSPLHF. The CDR3 DNA reads TGTGCCAGCACCATCCAGGACAGGGGGCTTAATTCACCCCTCCACTTT.

The chain is built from TRBV5-3 and TRBJ2-1; no firm D call. TRBV5-3 is an ORF, with its function uncertain. The length of the CDR3 is 13 residues. V was pared by 2 bases and J by 5 bases, with 8 bases between. The CDR3 reads CARSFNGDNEQFF. In nucleotides, the CDR3 is TGTGCCAGAAGCTTTAATGGAGACAATGAGCAGTTCTTC.

The chain employs TRBV6-5 and TRBJ1-4, with a weak D call TRBD1 (5 bases). Trimming stripped 2 bases from V and 0 bases from J, with 10 bases between. The CDR3 totals 16 residues. Germline-derived CDR1 and CDR2 are MNHEY and SVGAGI. CDR3 loop: CASSYASGPTNEKLFF. CDR3 sequence (DNA): TGTGCCAGCAGTTACGCCTCAGGGCCAACTAATGAAAAACTGTTTTTT.

This clone was detected only once. This chain links TRBV7-7 with TRBJ2-5; 11 nucleotides align to TRBD2. The CDR3 sequence is 15 residues long. V lost 3 bases, J lost 5 bases, and 5 bases stayed unmatched. Per the germline V gene, CDR1 is SSHAT and CDR2 is FNYEAQ (reference sequence). DNA of the CDR3: TGTGCCAGCAGCTTTAGCGGGGGGGCCCACGAGACCCAGTACTTC. Its translation: CASSFSGGAHETQYF.

The V call is TRBV5-4, the J call TRBJ1-1, with TRBD1 matching 10 bases. CDR1 is SGHNT and CDR2 is YYREEE in the germline V gene (reference sequence). The CDR3 consists of 13 residues. J gave up 10 bases and V 4 bases, and 7 bases lay outside the gene matches. CDR3 amino acids: CASSPTGGEGAFF. The CDR3 nucleotides read TGTGCCAGCAGCCCGACAGGGGGCGAGGGAGCTTTCTTT.

This rearrangement joins TRBV4-1 to TRBJ2-2; TRBD1 agrees at 8 bases. This CDR3 spans 16 amino acids. CDR1 is MGHRA and CDR2 is YSYEKL in the germline V gene. V lost 4 bases and J lost 3; bases outside the gene matches: 7. The CDR3 sequence: CASSPTGTGYTGELFF. The CDR3, as DNA: TGCGCCAGCAGCCCCACCGGGACAGGATACACCGGGGAGCTGTTTTTT.

V is TRBV15 and J is TRBJ1-2; no firm D call. From germline, CDR1 is LNHNV and CDR2 YYDKDF (reference sequence). CDR3 length: 12 residues. V lost 5 bases and J 2 bases, leaving 6 bases between the germline ends. The CDR3 bases are TGTGCCACCAGCGGGGAGAACTATGGCTACACCTTC. It is translated as CATSGENYGYTF.

The table lists this clone with a count of one. The V gene is TRBV4-3, the J gene TRBJ2-7, with 11 bases matching TRBD2. Trimming took 0 bases from V and 3 from J; bases not matched to a gene: 4. Germline V CDR1 and CDR2: LGHNA, YSLEER. CDR3 length: 16 residues. The CDR3 is CASSQDRGTSGYEQYF. CDR3 nucleotide sequence: TGCGCCAGCAGCCAAGATAGGGGGACTAGCGGCTACGAGCAGTACTTC.

The J gene is TRBJ1-1, the V gene TRBV28, with 7 bases fitting TRBD1. Germline V gives CDR1 MDHEN, CDR2 SYDVKM. J was trimmed by 1 base and V by 5 bases; bases with no gene match: 4. The CDR3 contains 14 residues. Here the CDR3 DNA reads TGTGCCAGCAGTCCCGGGACAGAGAACACTGAAGCTTTCTTT. Translation: CASSPGTENTEAFF.

J is TRBJ2-7 and V is TRBV6-2 or TRBV6-3; 7 positions agree with TRBD2. CDR1 MNHEY and CDR2 SVGEGT come from the germline V gene. After removal of 2 bases from V and 2 bases from J, the junction contained 6 bases not matched to a gene. The CDR3 is made up of 15 amino acids. CDR3 region: CASSYIGGGPYEQYF. The DNA of the CDR3 is TGTGCCAGCAGTTACATCGGCGGGGGACCCTACGAGCAGTACTTC.

V is TRBV2 and J is TRBJ2-1; 7 bases are shared with TRBD1. Germline V gene data show CDR1 as SNHLY and CDR2 as FYNNEI. With 1 base clipped from V and 6 bases from J, the junction kept 6 bases outside the gene matches. The CDR3 runs to 15 residues. CDR3 sequence reads: CASSEGQGEGNEQFF. The CDR3 DNA reads TGTGCCAGCAGTGAAGGACAGGGAGAAGGCAATGAGCAGTTCTTC.

This chain connects TRBV2 to TRBJ2-1; 9 nucleotides line up with TRBD2. Per the germline V gene, CDR1 is SNHLY and CDR2 is FYNNEI. The CDR3 is 13 residues long. V shed 9 bases, J shed 6 bases, and the junction held 6 bases outside the gene matches. This CDR3 reads CARSSGTGNEQFF. DNA of the CDR3: TGTGCCAGATCTAGCGGGACGGGCAATGAGCAGTTCTTC.

This chain uses TRBV7-2 with TRBJ1-3; perhaps TRBD1 as D (6 bases). Trimming left V 0 bases short and J 0 bases short, with 9 bases between. Germline V gene lookup returns CDR1 SGHTA and CDR2 FQGNSA. This CDR3 spans 16 amino acids. The chain's CDR3 is CASSLATGLSGNTIYF. The DNA for the CDR3 is TGTGCCAGCAGCTTAGCGACAGGCCTCTCTGGAAACACCATATATTTT.